The present T cell receptor beta chain was sequenced within a study of blood T cell repertoires in COVID-19. Study at large: COVID-19 samples, acute and convalescent, were from the United States, Italy and Spain. Sources were T cells, B-cell-depleted T cells, or PBMCs; the material itself was cDNA or gDNA.

Original data processing: Amplification of reference gene primers was used by the study to estimate nucleated cell counts. Some clones are missing from TCRdb's copy, which holds only in-frame ones; the method was immunoSEQ multiplex PCR. V, J and clone size derive from that table, while D and trimming were established from the DNA sequence. Counted here are fewer than 200,000 clones, roughly four fifths occurring once; the ten biggest clones make up 9.5% to 12%. Enrolled during active infection, Seattle patients were then followed longitudinally. Sequenced: peripheral blood. The clonotype originates from a woman in her 40s with COVID-19, enrolled during active disease.

The CDR3 sequence: CASSESRGSEQFF. The CDR3 bases are TGCGCCAGCAGTGAGTCAAGGGGGAGTGAGCAGTTCTTC. J is TRBJ2-1 and V is TRBV10-2; a weak D match, TRBD1 (6 bases). The germline gives CDR1 WSHSY, CDR2 SAAADI. Between the trimmed V and J ends, which lost 0 bases and 9 bases, there was a span of 9 bases. The CDR3 runs to 13 residues.